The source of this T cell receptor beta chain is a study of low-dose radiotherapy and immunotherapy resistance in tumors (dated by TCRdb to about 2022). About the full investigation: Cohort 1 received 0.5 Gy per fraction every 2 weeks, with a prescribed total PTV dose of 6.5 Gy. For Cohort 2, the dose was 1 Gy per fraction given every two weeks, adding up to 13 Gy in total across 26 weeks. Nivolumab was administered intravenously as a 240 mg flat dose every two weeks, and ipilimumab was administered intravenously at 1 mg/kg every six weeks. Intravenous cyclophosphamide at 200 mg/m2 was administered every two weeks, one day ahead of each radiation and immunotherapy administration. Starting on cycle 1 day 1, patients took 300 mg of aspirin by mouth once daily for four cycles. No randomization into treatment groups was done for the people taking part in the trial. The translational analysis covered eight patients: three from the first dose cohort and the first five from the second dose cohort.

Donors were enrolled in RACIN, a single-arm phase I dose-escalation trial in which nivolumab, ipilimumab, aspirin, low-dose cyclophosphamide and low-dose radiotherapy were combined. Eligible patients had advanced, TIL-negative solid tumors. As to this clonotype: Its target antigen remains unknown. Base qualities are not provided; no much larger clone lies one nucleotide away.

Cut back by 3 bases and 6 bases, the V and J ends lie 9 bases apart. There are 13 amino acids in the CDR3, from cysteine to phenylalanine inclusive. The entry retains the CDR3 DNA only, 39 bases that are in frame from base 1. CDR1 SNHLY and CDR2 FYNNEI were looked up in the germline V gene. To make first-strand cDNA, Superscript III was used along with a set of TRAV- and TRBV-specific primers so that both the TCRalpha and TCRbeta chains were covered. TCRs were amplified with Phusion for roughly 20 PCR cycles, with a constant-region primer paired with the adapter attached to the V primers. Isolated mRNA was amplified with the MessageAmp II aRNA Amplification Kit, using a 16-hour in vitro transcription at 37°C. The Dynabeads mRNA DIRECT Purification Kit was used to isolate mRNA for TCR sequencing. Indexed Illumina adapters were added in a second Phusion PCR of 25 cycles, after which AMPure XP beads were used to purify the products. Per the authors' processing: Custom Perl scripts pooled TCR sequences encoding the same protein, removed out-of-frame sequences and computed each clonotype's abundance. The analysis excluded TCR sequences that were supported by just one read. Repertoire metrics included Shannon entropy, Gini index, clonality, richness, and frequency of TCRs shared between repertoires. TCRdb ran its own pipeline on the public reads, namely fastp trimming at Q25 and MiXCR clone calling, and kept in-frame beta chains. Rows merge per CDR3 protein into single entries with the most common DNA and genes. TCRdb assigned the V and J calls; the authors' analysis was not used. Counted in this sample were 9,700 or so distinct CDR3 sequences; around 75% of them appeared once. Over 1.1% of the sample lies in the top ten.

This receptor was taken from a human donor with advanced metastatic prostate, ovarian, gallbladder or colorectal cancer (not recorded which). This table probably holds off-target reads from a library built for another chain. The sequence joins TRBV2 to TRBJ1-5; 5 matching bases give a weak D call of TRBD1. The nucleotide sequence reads TGTGCCAGCAGTGATGGGGGTCCTCAGCCCCAGCATTTT. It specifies CASSDGGPQPQHF. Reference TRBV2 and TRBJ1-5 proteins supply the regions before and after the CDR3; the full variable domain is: EPEVTQTPSHQVTQMGQEVILRCVPISNHLYFYWYRQILGQKVEFLVSFYNNEISEKSEIFDDQFSVERPDGSNFTLKIRSTKLEDSAMYFCASSDGGPQPQHFGDGTRLSIL.